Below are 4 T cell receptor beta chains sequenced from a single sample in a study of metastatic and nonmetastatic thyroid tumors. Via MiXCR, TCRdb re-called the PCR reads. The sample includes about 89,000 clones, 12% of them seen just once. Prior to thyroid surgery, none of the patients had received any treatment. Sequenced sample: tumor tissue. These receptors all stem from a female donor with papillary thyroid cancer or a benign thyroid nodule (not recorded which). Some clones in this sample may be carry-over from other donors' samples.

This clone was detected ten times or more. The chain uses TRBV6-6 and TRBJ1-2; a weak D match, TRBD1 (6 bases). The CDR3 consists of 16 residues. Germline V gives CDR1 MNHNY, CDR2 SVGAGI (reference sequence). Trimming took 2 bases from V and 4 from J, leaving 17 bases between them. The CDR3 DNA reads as TGTGCCAGCAGTTACCGTACAACAGGGAAAAGCTATGGCTACACCTTC. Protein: CASSYRTTGKSYGYTF.

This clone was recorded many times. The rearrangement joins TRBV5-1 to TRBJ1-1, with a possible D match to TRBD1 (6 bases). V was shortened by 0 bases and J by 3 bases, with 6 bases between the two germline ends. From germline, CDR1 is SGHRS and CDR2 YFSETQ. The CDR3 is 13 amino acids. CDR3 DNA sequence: TGCGCCAGCAGCTTGGGACAGGACACTGAAGCTTTCTTT. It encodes CASSLGQDTEAFF.

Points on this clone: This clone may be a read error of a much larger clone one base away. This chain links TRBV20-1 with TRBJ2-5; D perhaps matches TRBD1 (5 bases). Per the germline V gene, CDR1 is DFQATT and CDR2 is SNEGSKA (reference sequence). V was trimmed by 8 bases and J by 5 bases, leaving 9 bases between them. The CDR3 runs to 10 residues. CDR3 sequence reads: CSTPGETQYF. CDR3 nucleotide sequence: TGCAGTACTCCAGGGGAGACCCAGTACTTC.

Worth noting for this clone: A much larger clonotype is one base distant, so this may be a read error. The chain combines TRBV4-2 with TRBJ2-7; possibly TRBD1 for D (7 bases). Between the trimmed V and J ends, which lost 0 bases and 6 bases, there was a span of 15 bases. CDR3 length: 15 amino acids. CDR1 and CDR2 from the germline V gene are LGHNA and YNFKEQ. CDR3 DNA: TGTGCCAGCAGCCAAGATGGGCAGGGGGGAGTCGAGCAGTACTTC. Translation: CASSQDGQGGVEQYF.